The clone carrying this T cell receptor beta chain was observed at least ten times. The antigen is unknown. Germline trimming cut 4 bases from V and 4 bases from J; bases unmatched to any gene: 6. CDR1 is LGHNA, CDR2 YNFKEQ, per germline. The CDR3 runs to 15 residues. RNA transcripts provided the source from which TCR beta CDR3 regions were amplified. Initially, a first-round RT-PCR of the TCR CDR3 employed the HTBI primer set. Each CDR3 protein is one row after TCRdb ran MiXCR on the multiplex PCR reads. The sample has around 35,000 distinct CDR3 sequences; approximately 52% are singletons. These data come from a study of T cells in Graves' hyperthyroidism and ophthalmopathy. Study-wide results and limits: Blood also held most thyroid clonotypes expanded beyond 0.001. Prediction of ophthalmopathy progression came a median around 6.5 months pre-onset.

Sequencing used blood. This TCR was recovered from a middle-aged woman with Graves' ophthalmopathy. V is TRBV4-2 and J is TRBJ2-5; 10 bases match TRBD2. For the CDR3, the DNA is TGTGCCAGCAGCCCTAGCGGGGGAAAGGGAGAGACCCAGTACTTC. Amino acid sequence: CASSPSGGKGETQYF.